A single sample gave rise to the 7 T cell receptor beta chains below, sequenced in a study of blood T cell repertoires in COVID-19. This table comes from immunoSEQ multiplex PCR, and its TCRdb copy is limited to in-frame clones, with some not included. The sample records about 130,000 clones, roughly 83% being singletons. Sequenced input: peripheral blood. The receptor source for this set is a woman aged 25-40 years who had recovered from COVID-19.

The gene calls are TRBV6-1 and TRBJ2-3, with D unresolved. Germline V gene lookup returns CDR1 MNHNS and CDR2 SASEGT. With 1 base removed from V and 2 bases from J, the gap between germline ends came to 7 bases. CDR3 length: 14 residues. The CDR3 is CASSEVGYTDTQYF. The CDR3 DNA reads as TGTGCCAGCAGTGAAGTCGGGTACACAGATACGCAGTATTTT.

This clone was seen only a few times. The chain links TRBV5-1 to TRBJ2-5, with 8 bases aligning to TRBD1. Germline V gene sequence: CDR1 SGHRS, CDR2 YFSETQ. V dropped 5 bases and J dropped 3; count of bases not matched to a gene: 9. The CDR3 loop spans 15 amino acids. In DNA form, the CDR3 reads TGCGCCAGCAGACCAGTCCCGGGACAGGAAGAGACCCAGTACTTC. It encodes CASRPVPGQEETQYF. The entire variable domain, with the rest obtained from reference TRBV5-1 and TRBJ2-5, is as follows: KAGVTQTPRYLIKTRGQQVTLSCSPISGHRSVSWYQQTPGQGLQFLFEYFSETQRNKGNFPGRFSGRQFSNSRSEMNVSTLELGDSALYLCASRPVPGQEETQYFGPGTRLLVL.

The chain joins TRBV15 to TRBJ2-3, with D possibly being TRBD2 (5 bases). There are 15 residues in the CDR3. V was cut by 3 bases and J by 2 bases, with 12 bases left in between. From germline, CDR1 is LNHNV and CDR2 YYDKDF (reference sequence). The CDR3 sequence: CATSRRTGHTDTQYF. CDR3 sequence (DNA): TGTGCCACCAGCAGGAGGACTGGGCACACAGATACGCAGTATTTT.

The chain carries TRBV5-4 and TRBJ1-2, with 7 bases fitting TRBD1. This CDR3 has 12 amino acids. V was pared by 2 bases and J by 12 bases, with 7 bases of the junction left unmatched. The germline gives CDR1 SGHNT, CDR2 YYREEE (reference sequence). The CDR3 DNA reads as TGTGCCAGCAGCTTTGGCACAGGGGAGGACACCTTC. This encodes CASSFGTGEDTF.

The chain employs TRBV7-2 and TRBJ2-3; the match to TRBD2 covers 12 bases. The CDR3 runs to 17 residues. Trimming removed 4 bases from V and 6 bases from J; junction bases left unmatched: 11. Germline assignment: CDR1 SGHTA and CDR2 FQGNSA. CDR3 nucleotides: TGTGCCAGCAGCTCACAGTCTAGCGGGAGGGCCATGGATACGCAGTATTTT. This encodes CASSSQSSGRAMDTQYF.

The chain is built from TRBV14 and TRBJ2-7; D remains unclear. The CDR3 runs to 17 residues. The V gene lost 1 base and the J gene lost 0 bases, with 16 bases spanning the gap. Germline V gene sequence: CDR1 SGHDN, CDR2 FVKESK. The CDR3 sequence: CASSQVWAPPSSYEQYF. In nucleotides, the CDR3 is TGTGCCAGCAGCCAAGTCTGGGCTCCCCCGAGCTCCTACGAGCAGTACTTC.

The gene calls are TRBV7-9 and TRBJ1-6, with D perhaps TRBD1 (6 bases). With 3 bases removed from V and 8 bases from J, the gap between germline ends came to 8 bases. The CDR3 loop spans 13 amino acids. CDR1 is SEHNR and CDR2 is FQNEAQ in the germline V gene (reference sequence). In DNA, the CDR3 is TGTGCCAGCAGCTTTAGGACAGATTCACCCCTCCACTTT. It translates to CASSFRTDSPLHF.